This paragraph reports one TCR beta chain. Any history of autoimmune disease or systemic immunosuppression disqualified patients. The sample is drawn from a study of OX40 agonist ivuxolimab in advanced cancers. Trimming took 5 bases from V and 7 from J, leaving 14 bases between them. This CDR3 has 13 amino acids. CDR1 and CDR2 from the germline V gene are SEHNR and FQNEAQ (reference sequence). Using immunoSEQ multiplex PCR, the repertoire was profiled, and TCRdb retains in-frame clones only, with some absent. In the table there are roughly 75,000 clones, 90% of which are singletons. The V gene is TRBV7-9, the J gene TRBJ1-2; a possible D gene is TRBD1 (6 bases). The origin of this receptor is an adult with an advanced solid tumor such as melanoma, head and neck, liver or kidney cancer. The material sequenced was CD4+ or CD8+ T cells sorted from blood, taken in a trial of the OX40 agonist ivuxolimab. CDR3 in DNA: TGTGCCAGCAGCACAGCGGGGGCGGGTGGCTACACCTTC. This encodes CASSTAGAGGYTF.